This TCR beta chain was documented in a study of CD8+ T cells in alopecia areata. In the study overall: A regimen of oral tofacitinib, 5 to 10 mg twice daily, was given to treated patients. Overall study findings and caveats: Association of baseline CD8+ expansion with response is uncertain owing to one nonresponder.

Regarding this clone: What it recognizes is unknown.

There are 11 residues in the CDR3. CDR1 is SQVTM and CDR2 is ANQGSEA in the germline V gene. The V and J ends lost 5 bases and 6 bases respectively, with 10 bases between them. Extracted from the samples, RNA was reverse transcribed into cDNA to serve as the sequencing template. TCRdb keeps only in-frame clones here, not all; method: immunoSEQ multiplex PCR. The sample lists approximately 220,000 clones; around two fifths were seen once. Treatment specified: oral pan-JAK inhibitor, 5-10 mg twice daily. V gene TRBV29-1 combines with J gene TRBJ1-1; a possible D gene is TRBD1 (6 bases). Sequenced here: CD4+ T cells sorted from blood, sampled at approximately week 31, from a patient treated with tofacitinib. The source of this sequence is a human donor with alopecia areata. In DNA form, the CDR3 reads TGCAGCGTTCGGACAGACCCTGAAGCTTTCTTT. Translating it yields CSVRTDPEAFF. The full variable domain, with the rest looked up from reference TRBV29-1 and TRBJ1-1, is SAVISQKPSRDICQRGTSLTIQCQVDSQVTMMFWYRQQPGQSLTLIATANQGSEATYESGFVIDKFPISRPNLTFSTLTVSNMSPEDSSIYLCSVRTDPEAFFGQGTRLTVV.